The rows below give T cell receptor beta chains drawn from one sample of a study of PD-1 blockade in classical Hodgkin lymphoma. The method was immunoSEQ multiplex PCR; TCRdb's version includes in-frame clones alone and lacks a portion of them. The sample yields approximately 90,000 clones, 83% seen once. Here the sequenced sample was peripheral blood mononuclear cells (PBMCs), taken before the fourth cycle of nivolumab. These receptors all stem from a human donor with classical Hodgkin lymphoma. The CDR3 runs from the conserved cysteine through the conserved F or W. A D gene is named only where the DNA matches it firmly. Expanded clones are given a class, and other clones once, few, many or no size at all.

d_gene	abundance	v_gene	j_gene	CDR3nt	CDR3aa
NA	NA	TRBV7-2	TRBJ1-3	TGTGCCAGCAGCCCGACGGGAAACACCATATATTTT	CASSPTGNTIYF
NA	NA	TRBV11-3	TRBJ1-3	TGTGCCAGCAGCTTGGGGGGGGCCTCTGGAAACACCATATATTTT	CASSLGGASGNTIYF
NA	NA	TRBV6-6	TRBJ1-2	TGTGCCAGCAGTTATCAGGAGGGCTCGGGCTACACCTTC	CASSYQEGSGYTF
TRBD1	NA	TRBV28	TRBJ1-2	TGTGCCAGCAGTTTGTCGGACAGGGGGGAGTATGGCTACACCTTC	CASSLSDRGEYGYTF
NA	NA	TRBV4-1	TRBJ2-3	TGCGCCAGCAGCCAAAGGGGGGGCCCGAGCACAGATACGCAGTATTTT	CASSQRGGPSTDTQYF
NA	many	TRBV19	TRBJ1-2	TGTGCCAGTATCCTAGGGACAACCTACACCTTC	CASILGTTYTF
TRBD2	few	TRBV5-1	TRBJ2-3	TGCGCCAGCAGCTGGACTAGCGGGTATAGCACAGATACGCAGTATTTT	CASSWTSGYSTDTQYF
TRBD2	NA	TRBV5-1	TRBJ2-5	TGCGCCAGCAGCCCCCTGACTAGCAGGGTGACCCAGTACTTC	CASSPLTSRVTQYF
NA	NA	TRBV20-1	TRBJ2-7	TGCAGTGCTTATCAGGGAAAGCAGTACTTC	CSAYQGKQYF
NA	NA	TRBV6-5	TRBJ2-5	TGTGCCAGCAGTTACCCGCACGCTGGAAAGACCCAGTACTTC	CASSYPHAGKTQYF
NA	few	TRBV19	TRBJ1-1	TGTGCCAGCTGGGAGGTCGGGACTGAAGCTTTCTTT	CASWEVGTEAFF
NA	NA	TRBV11-2	TRBJ2-5	TGTGCCAGCAGCTTTCCCGCCAGGTCTGAGACCCAGTACTTC	CASSFPARSETQYF
TRBD2	NA	TRBV9	TRBJ2-1	TGTGCCAGCAGCGCCGGTAGCGGGAGTGGCGAGCAGTTCTTC	CASSAGSGSGEQFF
TRBD1	once	TRBV6-5	TRBJ2-5	TGTGCCAGCCGGGACAGGGGTGAGACCCAGTACTTC	CASRDRGETQYF
NA	NA	TRBV29-1	TRBJ1-2	TGCAGCGTACTCGGGACGGGGTTCGTCTATGGCTACACCTTC	CSVLGTGFVYGYTF
TRBD1	NA	TRBV19	TRBJ2-7	TGTGCCAGTAGTAGGACAAGGACAGGCGACGAGCAGTACTTC	CASSRTRTGDEQYF
NA	few	TRBV27	TRBJ1-2	TGTGCCAGCAGTGCGGACGGGCTGTCCCTCTGGGGCTACACCTTC	CASSADGLSLWGYTF
NA	NA	TRBV6-1	TRBJ2-7	TGTGCCAGCAGCGTGACTGGGGGCGGCGAGCAGTACTTC	CASSVTGGGEQYF
NA	NA	TRBV6-1	TRBJ2-7	TGTGCCAGCACGCCAACAGTCCCCTACGAGCAGTACTTC	CASTPTVPYEQYF
NA	NA	TRBV5-6	TRBJ1-5	TGTGCCAGCAGCTCAAGAGGTCAGCCCCAGCATTTT	CASSSRGQPQHF
TRBD2	NA	TRBV7-2	TRBJ2-7	TGTGCCAGCAGCCAGCGGGAGCTGGCATACGAGCAGTACTTC	CASSQRELAYEQYF
NA	NA	TRBV19	TRBJ1-2	TGTGCCAGTAGTATAGACGAGGGCCCCTATGGCTACACCTTC	CASSIDEGPYGYTF
NA	NA	TRBV15	TRBJ2-3	TGTGCCACCAGCAGAGTTGGTGATACGCAGTATTTT	CATSRVGDTQYF
NA	few	TRBV6-5	TRBJ1-2	TGTGCCAGCAGTTACTCGAATCTGGCTGGCTACACCTTC	CASSYSNLAGYTF
TRBD1	NA	TRBV6-5	TRBJ2-7	TGTGCCACGCGAACAGGGGCAGCATCTTCTTACGAGCAGTACTTC	CATRTGAASSYEQYF
NA	many	TRBV5-5	TRBJ1-4	TGTGCCAGCAGCTTGGCCCAGAATGAAAAACTGTTTTTT	CASSLAQNEKLFF
NA	NA	TRBV6-1	TRBJ2-2	TGTGCCAGCAGTTCTCGTGTCACCGGGGAGCTGTTTTTT	CASSSRVTGELFF
NA	NA	TRBV5-1	TRBJ2-2	TGCGCCAGCAGCCTATCCTCTTCCCCACAGAGAAACACCGGGGAGCTGTTTTTT	CASSLSSSPQRNTGELFF
NA	NA	TRBV30	TRBJ2-1	TGTGCCTGGAGTGTAGAAGCGAGTGAGCAGTTCTTC	CAWSVEASEQFF
NA	few	TRBV6-5	TRBJ2-7	TGTGCCAGCAGCGGCCAGCCCACTTACGAGCAGTACTTC	CASSGQPTYEQYF
TRBD2	NA	TRBV7-3	TRBJ2-5	TGTGCCAGCAGCTTAAGTAGCGGGGCGGCGGAGACCCAGTACTTC	CASSLSSGAAETQYF
NA	NA	TRBV18	TRBJ2-7	TGTGCCAGCTCACCAGGGGGCTCCTACGAGCAGTACTTC	CASSPGGSYEQYF
NA	NA	TRBV27	TRBJ1-1	TGTGCCAGCAGGGACCCGAACACTGAAGCTTTCTTT	CASRDPNTEAFF
NA	NA	TRBV2	TRBJ1-2	TGTGCCAGCAGTTTCAAGGTTGAAGGGGGCTACACCTTC	CASSFKVEGGYTF
NA	NA	TRBV9	TRBJ2-3	TGTGCCAGCAGCGTAGGGCCCGGAGATACGCAGTATTTT	CASSVGPGDTQYF
NA	few	TRBV5-8	TRBJ2-3	TGTGCCAGCAGCTTGGGAGTTGGGGCCCCAGATACGCAGTATTTT	CASSLGVGAPDTQYF
NA	NA	TRBV6-1	TRBJ2-5	TGTGCCAGCAGTGACCCCCCGGAGACCCAGTACTTC	CASSDPPETQYF
NA	NA	TRBV7-9	TRBJ1-2	TGTGCCAGCAGCTTAGAAGAGAGGAGTGGCTACACCTTC	CASSLEERSGYTF
NA	NA	TRBV5-1	TRBJ1-1	TGCGCCAGCAGCTTGAAGGGCTCGAACACTGAAGCTTTCTTT	CASSLKGSNTEAFF
TRBD1	NA	TRBV11-1	TRBJ2-7	TGTGCCAGCAGCTTAGCCCAGGGACAGGCCTACGAGCAGTACTTC	CASSLAQGQAYEQYF
NA	NA	TRBV5-1	TRBJ2-5	TGCGCCAGCAGCTTGGGAACGTGGCAAGAGACCCAGTACTTC	CASSLGTWQETQYF
TRBD1	once	TRBV10-3	TRBJ2-6	TGTGCCATCAGCCCAGGGGGCGCTGGGGCCAACGTCCTGACTTTC	CAISPGGAGANVLTF
NA	NA	TRBV28	TRBJ2-7	TGTGCCAGCAGTTTAATCGGGGAAGAGCAGTACTTC	CASSLIGEEQYF
NA	NA	TRBV21-1	TRBJ2-1	TGTGCCAGCAGCAGGGGCGAATGGCTCCACAATGAGCAGTTCTTC	CASSRGEWLHNEQFF